This entry describes one T cell receptor (beta chain). This clonotype was detected a few times. The specificity of this receptor is unknown. No per-base quality is available; no much larger clone lies one base away. These data originate in a study of T-cell reconstitution after alpha-beta-depleted transplantation in children (TCRdb year 2016). For the study in its entirety: The study quantitatively tracked T-cell immune reconstitution after TCRalphabeta/CD19-depleted allogeneic hematopoietic cell transplantation in children using TCR repertoire profiling.

The sample's treatment or condition label is to be understood as: allogeneic hematopoietic cell transplantation with graft depleted of TCRalphabeta T cells and CD19 B cells. The transplant recipients were children given TCRalphabeta/CD19-depleted allogeneic hematopoietic cell grafts. On the study overall, not on this receptor specifically: The high TCRbeta diversity at day 60 in some patients was ascribed to recipient T cells and intrathymic progenitors that had survived conditioning. Over subsequent months, a decline in hyperexpanded clone frequencies was noted, and after one year, T-cell counts and TCRbeta diversity were mostly ascribed to newly produced T cells. The apparently early recovery of alphabetaT-cell counts about two months after transplant reportedly depended on only several hundred rapidly expanded clones that came from non-depleted graft cells.

The receptor library was made with PCR. Data came from an Illumina HiSeq 2500. TCR libraries were prepared with molecular barcoding, using unique molecular identifiers to normalize TCRbeta repertoire quantification. The public sequencing data were trimmed at Q25 with fastp and processed into clonotypes with MiXCR by TCRdb, which kept only in-frame beta chains. All rows with the same CDR3 protein become a single entry with the most common DNA and genes. Across this sample there are about 420,000 distinct CDR3 sequences, with about 17% seen only once. The ten largest clones represent approximately 29% of the sample. The CDR1 and CDR2 encoded by the germline V gene (reference sequence) are DFQATT and SNEGSKA. The CDR3 spans 13 residues, from the cysteine through the phenylalanine. The only DNA kept is the CDR3, 39 bases in frame from the first base. The junction shows trimming of 6 bases on V and 9 bases on J, and the gene matches do not reach 13 bases of it.

The sample in question was PBMCs, mostly from graft donor cells, obtained 360 days after TCRalphabeta/CD19-depleted stem cell transplant. This receptor was obtained from a boy under three years old who had a stem cell transplant for Wiskott-Aldrich syndrome, so the T cells may come from the graft donor. Here the chain combines TRBV20-1 and TRBJ2-7, and TRBD2 aligns with 8 junction nucleotides. The base sequence is TGCAGTGCGCCATTCTCCGGGAGGGCCGGGCAGTACTTC. Its coded protein is CSAPFSGRAGQYF.